This T cell receptor beta chain derives from a study of OX40 agonist ivuxolimab in advanced cancers. Study at large: A mean age of roughly 62 years, range about 23 to 80, was recorded, and approximately 80% were male.

TCRdb's table, derived via immunoSEQ multiplex PCR, lists solely in-frame clones and lacks some. Of about 64,000 clones in the sample, around 89% were seen once. This clone was picked up one time. Its target is not known. Broader study findings: No antigen was identified for the clonally expanded peripheral T cells. Compared with others, partial responders at 0.1-3.0 mg/kg displayed clonal expansion among the lowest.

Sequenced material: CD4+ or CD8+ T cells sorted from blood, taken in a trial of the OX40 agonist ivuxolimab. The TCR was taken from an adult with an advanced solid tumor such as melanoma, head and neck, liver or kidney cancer.

CDR3 in DNA: TGTGCCAGTAGTAGGGACGGCCAAGAGACCCAGTACTTC. It translates to CASSRDGQETQYF. The genes are TRBV19 and TRBJ2-5; either TRBD1 or TRBD2 may fit D (5 bases each). CDR3 size: 13 residues. Trimming shortened V by 4 bases and J by 1 base, and 7 bases separated the two germline ends. Looked up from germline, CDR1 is LNHDA and CDR2 is SQIVND (reference sequence).